This is a list of T cell receptor beta chains from one sample in a study of blood T cell repertoires in COVID-19. The table came from immunoSEQ multiplex PCR; TCRdb's copy has only in-frame clones and leaves some out. Counted here are around 83,000 clones, 85% to 90% occurring once; the ten biggest clones make up about 14%. The specimen sequenced was peripheral blood. The receptor set was obtained from a man in his sixties or seventies with active or convalescent COVID-19. The conserved cysteine and the conserved F or W are not part of the CDR3 here.

J	length	V	CDR3
TRBJ1-1	12	TRBV7-2	ASSFGQGWTEAF
TRBJ1-2	9	TRBV11-2	ASSLDRTLS
TRBJ2-7	12	TRBV6-5	ASSYSRRRYEQY
TRBJ1-5	12	TRBV6-5	ASSYSSGRQPQH
TRBJ2-5	12	TRBV29-1	SVKDRETRETQY
TRBJ2-3	15	TRBV11-2	ASSSRGSGATTDTQY
TRBJ1-2	13	TRBV11-2	ASSPQGSANYGYT
TRBJ2-1	13	TRBV28	ASSLGTQIDNEQF
TRBJ2-1	12	TRBV5-4	ASRPDSDYNEQF
TRBJ2-1	13	TRBV4-2	ASSPRDRELNEQF
TRBJ1-4	14	TRBV4-3	ASSQDGQATNEKLF
TRBJ1-1	13	TRBV5-1	ASSVGTGGLTEAF
TRBJ1-5	13	TRBV6-1	ASSEAGGGSQPQH
TRBJ2-7	11	TRBV30	AWNYREAGEQY
TRBJ2-3	14	TRBV18	ASSPGTGGFTDTQY
TRBJ2-5	12	TRBV6-5	ASRAQTGQETQY
TRBJ2-7	13	TRBV6-5	ASSRTSGASYEQY
TRBJ1-1	11	TRBV12-3/TRBV12-4	ASSSQENTEAF
TRBJ2-5	11	TRBV6-5	ANKQGVGETQY
TRBJ2-7	12	TRBV3-1/TRBV3-2	ASSQAGTRHEQY
TRBJ1-4	13	TRBV19	ASSPRGQLNEKLF
TRBJ2-1	14	TRBV19	ASSSSGRRYYNEQF
TRBJ2-7	12	TRBV5-5	ASSLTGTSYEQY
TRBJ1-2	12	TRBV7-3	ASSLSSGDYGYT
TRBJ2-1	12	TRBV19	ASSTTGLALEQF
TRBJ2-7	16	TRBV7-3	ASSLYPPGASGSYEQY
TRBJ2-3	16	TRBV3-1/TRBV3-2	ASSLLWRSGSITDTQY
TRBJ2-3	14	TRBV9	ASSPGAGGSKDTQY
TRBJ2-5	13	TRBV9	ASSVRGGPEETQY
TRBJ2-1	13	TRBV2	ASRGLAGGHNEQF
TRBJ1-2	13	TRBV7-3	ASSPTAGGGYGYT
TRBJ2-7	10	TRBV24-1	ATSDFSSEQY
TRBJ1-2	11	TRBV3-1/TRBV3-2	ASSQRGGDGYT
TRBJ2-7	11	TRBV28	ASSVDSSYEQY
TRBJ2-1	17	TRBV4-2	ASSQDIVLAGAAYNEQF
TRBJ1-1	12	TRBV5-1	ASRQGGPNTEAF
TRBJ1-4	11	TRBV18	ASSPAGWEKLF
TRBJ2-1	13	TRBV7-2	ASSLGVSGYNEQF
TRBJ2-5	11	TRBV28	ASSPGSLGTQY
TRBJ2-3	15	TRBV4-3	ASSHDGAGGSTDTQY
TRBJ2-3	9	TRBV28	ASSPRDTQY
TRBJ1-1	13	TRBV5-4	ASSSRTGGATEAF
TRBJ2-4	16	TRBV19	ASSPSMPSGNEGNIQY
TRBJ1-5	13	TRBV5-1	ASSLEGERNQPQH
TRBJ2-7	15	TRBV21-1	ASSNSGLPSGSYEQY